This TCR beta chain was identified in a study of regulatory T cells in long-lasting Graves disease. The CDR3 sequence is 16 residues long. The germline V and J ends were trimmed by 1 base and 2 bases, with 17 bases remaining between them. The germline V gene has CDR1 SQVTM and CDR2 ANQGSEA. CDR3-region Arm-PCR and iRepertoire HTBI primers produced the TCR beta libraries. MiXCR, run by TCRdb on the multiplex PCR reads, gives a single entry per CDR3 protein. The sample gives almost 450,000 distinct CDR3 sequences, around 17% of which show up once; approximately 11% is in the top ten. As for time point: newly diagnosed GD, antithyroid drugs for less than 3 months. Scientists built the TCR library using RNA that was extracted from PBMCs. In this sample, this clonotype turned up a few times. In addition, the sample was reused for a study of T cells in Graves' hyperthyroidism and ophthalmopathy. Turning to that study: Patients were excluded because of uncontrolled infection, other autoimmune disease, pregnancy or lactation.

The clonotype originates from a young woman with Graves disease. The input for sequencing was peripheral blood mononuclear cells (PBMCs), taken at new diagnosis, from a patient treated with antithyroid drugs. This chain uses TRBV29-1 with TRBJ1-2; D perhaps matches TRBD1 (6 bases). The CDR3 here is CSVEGPGRQVNYGYTF. DNA for the CDR3: TGCAGCGTTGAAGGACCGGGGAGACAGGTCAACTATGGCTACACCTTC. Full variable domain (missing parts from reference TRBV29-1 and TRBJ1-2): SAVISQKPSRDICQRGTSLTIQCQVDSQVTMMFWYRQQPGQSLTLIATANQGSEATYESGFVIDKFPISRPNLTFSTLTVSNMSPEDSSIYLCSVEGPGRQVNYGYTFGSGTRLTVV.